Below, 21 T cell receptor beta chains from the same sample are listed, as sequenced in a study of blood T cell repertoires in COVID-19. Only in-frame clones appear in the TCRdb table, and some are missing; sequencing was by immunoSEQ multiplex PCR. Here the sample spans approximately 45,000 clones, approximately 86% being singletons. The source material was peripheral blood. The receptors derive from a woman of 80 years or more with acute or convalescent COVID-19.

The rearrangement joins TRBV7-6 to TRBJ2-5; 7 bases map to TRBD2. Trimming removed 5 bases from V and 4 bases from J; junction bases left unmatched: 16. Germline V lookup: CDR1 SGHVS, CDR2 FNYEAQ. This CDR3 is 17 amino acids long. The CDR3 loop is CASSPTGGSGARETQYF. DNA for the CDR3: TGTGCCAGCAGCCCCACCGGGGGAAGCGGGGCCCGAGAGACCCAGTACTTC.

The V gene is TRBV6-1, the J gene TRBJ1-2; D is undetermined. Germline V CDR1 and CDR2: MNHNS, SASEGT. The CDR3 has 18 amino acids. Trimming took off 2 bases at V and 4 bases at J, with 23 bases between the two ends. The CDR3 sequence is CASSETGRWTLDLYGYTF. CDR3 in DNA: TGTGCCAGCAGTGAAACTGGGAGGTGGACCCTTGACCTCTATGGCTACACCTTC.

V usage is TRBV15 and J usage is TRBJ2-1; the match to TRBD2 covers 10 bases. Germline CDR1 LNHNV, CDR2 YYDKDF (reference sequence). V lost 3 bases and J lost 7; bases outside the gene matches: 9. This CDR3 comprises 16 residues. The CDR3 nucleotides read TGTGCCACCAGCAGGATAAGCGGGGGGGAGAAAAATGAGCAGTTCTTC. It encodes CATSRISGGEKNEQFF.

As concerns this clone: This specimen includes other DNA sequences encoding the same CDR3. The chain combines TRBV11-2 with TRBJ1-6; D not resolved. Germline assignment: CDR1 SGHAT and CDR2 FQNNGV. V lost 3 bases and J 0 bases, leaving 9 bases between the germline ends. The length of the CDR3 is 16 residues. The CDR3 protein is CASSFFSGSYNSPLHF. For the CDR3, the DNA is TGTGCCAGCAGCTTCTTCAGCGGCTCCTATAATTCACCCCTCCACTTT.

The V and J genes are TRBV19 and TRBJ1-6, with 7 bases matching TRBD1. The CDR3 length is 15 residues. Germline V gene lookup returns CDR1 LNHDA and CDR2 SQIVND (reference sequence). V shed 3 bases, J shed 6 bases, and the junction held 5 bases outside the gene matches. The CDR3 DNA reads TGTGCCAGTAGTATGGGTGACAGGGTTAATTCACCCCTCCACTTT. Amino acid sequence: CASSMGDRVNSPLHF. Supplemented by reference TRBV19 and TRBJ1-6, the full variable domain reads DGGITQSPKYLFRKEGQNVTLSCEQNLNHDAMYWYRQDPGQGLRLIYYSQIVNDFQKGDIAEGYSVSREKKESFPLTVTSAQKNPTAFYLCASSMGDRVNSPLHFGNGTRLTVT.

This chain connects TRBV10-1 to TRBJ2-1; TRBD2 matches 15 bases. J was trimmed by 13 bases and V by 4 bases; bases with no gene match: 2. Germline V gene sequence: CDR1 WNHNN, CDR2 SYGVQD (reference sequence). This CDR3 spans 13 amino acids. The CDR3 sequence is CASSGTSGGAQFF. CDR3 sequence (DNA): TGCGCCAGCAGTGGGACTAGCGGGGGGGCACAGTTCTTC.

The gene calls are TRBV7-9 and TRBJ2-3; D not resolved. The V and J ends lost 3 bases and 3 bases respectively, with 10 bases between them. This CDR3 has 14 amino acids. Germline V gives CDR1 SEHNR, CDR2 FQNEAQ (reference sequence). CDR3 in amino acids: CASSFSVATDTQYF. The CDR3, as DNA: TGTGCCAGCAGCTTTTCGGTTGCGACAGATACGCAGTATTTT.

V is TRBV3-1 (or the pseudogene TRBV3-2) and J is TRBJ1-5; no reliable D call. Germline CDR1 and CDR2: LGHDT and YNNKEL (reference sequence). The ends were cut back, 0 bases at V and 4 bases at J, with 10 bases in the middle. This CDR3 is built from 15 residues. Written as DNA, the CDR3 is TGTGCCAGCAGCCAAGAAGGGAGGGTAAATCAGCCCCAGCATTTT. Protein product: CASSQEGRVNQPQHF.

The V and J genes are TRBV6-5 and TRBJ1-3; D might be TRBD1 (5 bases). The germline V gene encodes CDR1 MNHEY and CDR2 SVGAGI. Trimming took 6 bases from V and 0 from J, leaving 9 bases between them. This CDR3 has 14 amino acids. The CDR3 spells CASRRQISGNTIYF. For the CDR3, the DNA is TGTGCCAGCAGAAGACAGATCTCTGGAAACACCATATATTTT.

The chain employs TRBV5-4 and TRBJ1-2; D is perhaps TRBD1 (5 bases). The CDR3 has 13 residues. Germline V gene sequence: CDR1 SGHNT, CDR2 YYREEE (reference sequence). V lost 1 base to trimming and J lost 4 bases, with 8 bases between them. The CDR3 reads CASSLKGSYGYTF. DNA for the CDR3: TGTGCCAGCAGCTTGAAGGGGTCCTATGGCTACACCTTC. The full variable domain, completed using reference TRBV5-4 and TRBJ1-2, is ETGVTQSPTHLIKTRGQQVTLRCSSQSGHNTVSWYQQALGQGPQFIFQYYREEENGRGNFPPRFSGLQFPNYSSELNVNALELDDSALYLCASSLKGSYGYTFGSGTRLTVV.

This clone was counted between two and nine times. V and J are TRBV10-3 and TRBJ1-1, with no clear D. Between the trimmed V and J ends, which lost 2 bases and 2 bases, there was a span of 6 bases. The germline gives CDR1 ENHRY, CDR2 SYGVKD. CDR3 size: 13 residues. The DNA for the CDR3 is TGTGCCATCAGTGAGCGCAGTAACACTGAAGCTTTCTTT. Translation gives CAISERSNTEAFF.

The genes are TRBV19 and TRBJ1-5; 9 nucleotides line up with TRBD1. Germline assignment: CDR1 LNHDA and CDR2 SQIVND (reference sequence). The CDR3 has 13 residues. V lost 9 bases and J lost 9; bases outside the gene matches: 9. CDR3 nucleotides: TGTGCCAGCGACGGACAGGGGATGGGGCCCCAGCATTTT. It specifies CASDGQGMGPQHF.

V usage is TRBV4-1 and J usage is TRBJ1-3, with TRBD1 matching over 7 bases. The ends lost 4 bases at V and 0 bases at J; junction bases unmatched: 9. In germline, CDR1 is MGHRA, CDR2 YSYEKL. The CDR3 consists of 17 residues. CDR3 sequence (DNA): TGCGCCAGCAGCCGGAATACAGGGGACTTCTCTGGAAACACCATATATTTT. Translated, it gives CASSRNTGDFSGNTIYF.

This sequence joins TRBV11-2 and TRBJ2-5; 7 positions agree with TRBD2. Per the germline V gene, CDR1 is SGHAT and CDR2 is FQNNGV. V gave up 2 bases and J gave up 5 bases; unmatched junction bases: 2. This CDR3 is 13 amino acids long. CDR3 protein: CASSLWRGETQYF. The CDR3 region has the DNA TGTGCCAGCAGCTTATGGCGGGGGGAGACCCAGTACTTC.

In this sample, this clone turned up a few times. The rearrangement uses TRBV5-6 and TRBJ1-6, with 8 bases matching TRBD1. The CDR3 loop spans 17 amino acids. Germline V gene lookup returns CDR1 SGHDT and CDR2 YYEEEE. The V gene end was trimmed by 4 bases and the J gene end by 3 bases; junction bases not matched to a gene: 9. The CDR3 protein is CASSQTGDRGYNSPLHF. The DNA for the CDR3 is TGTGCCAGCAGCCAGACAGGGGATCGGGGCTATAATTCACCCCTCCACTTT.

This clone was seen only a few times. V and J are TRBV10-2 and TRBJ2-7; no definite D call. Germline V gene sequence: CDR1 WSHSY, CDR2 SAAADI. The CDR3 runs 13 residues. V was pared by 0 bases and J by 3 bases, with 6 bases between. The CDR3: CASSESRYYEQYF. The CDR3 bases are TGCGCCAGCAGTGAGTCCCGGTACTACGAGCAGTACTTC.

The chain combines TRBV19 with TRBJ1-5; 7 nucleotides line up with TRBD1. This CDR3 region has 17 residues. V shed 4 bases and J 2 bases; nucleotides not matched to a gene: 11. Germline values: CDR1 LNHDA, CDR2 SQIVND (reference sequence). The CDR3 is CASSKLGTVSGNQPQHF. CDR3 DNA: TGTGCCAGTAGTAAACTCGGGACAGTTTCTGGCAATCAGCCCCAGCATTTT. The whole variable domain, filled in from reference TRBV19 and TRBJ1-5, reads DGGITQSPKYLFRKEGQNVTLSCEQNLNHDAMYWYRQDPGQGLRLIYYSQIVNDFQKGDIAEGYSVSREKKESFPLTVTSAQKNPTAFYLCASSKLGTVSGNQPQHFGDGTRLSIL.

The chain links TRBV29-1 to TRBJ1-2; 8 bases line up with TRBD1. The CDR3 is 14 amino acids. Germline V gene sequence: CDR1 SQVTM, CDR2 ANQGSEA. Trimming removed 0 bases from V and 6 bases from J; junction bases left unmatched: 6. CDR3 region: CSVEDARGPDGYTF. DNA for the CDR3: TGCAGCGTTGAAGATGCCAGGGGGCCTGATGGCTACACCTTC.

This chain uses TRBV9 with TRBJ1-3; 8 nucleotides line up with TRBD1. Germline-derived CDR1 and CDR2 are SGDLS and YYNGEE. This CDR3 is built from 13 residues. Trimming at V came to 3 bases and at J to 8 bases, leaving 4 bases not matched to a gene. The CDR3 sequence: CASSADRGDTIYF. The CDR3 coding sequence is TGTGCCAGCAGCGCCGACAGGGGAGACACCATATATTTT.

This clone rates as medium-sized. The gene calls are TRBV9 and TRBJ1-6; the D is unclear. V lost 6 bases, J lost 7 bases, and 14 bases lay in between. This CDR3 is 14 amino acids long. Germline CDR1 SGDLS, CDR2 YYNGEE. This CDR3 reads CASTGAFQNSPLHF. CDR3 nucleotide sequence: TGTGCCAGCACCGGAGCCTTCCAGAATTCACCCCTCCACTTT. The full variable domain, in which reference TRBV9 and TRBJ1-6 provide the parts outside the CDR3, is DSGVTQTPKHLITATGQRVTLRCSPRSGDLSVYWYQQSLDQGLQFLIQYYNGEERAKGNILERFSAQQFPDLHSELNLSSLELGDSALYFCASTGAFQNSPLHFGNGTRLTVT.

This clone has just a few counts. The chain joins TRBV3-1 (or the pseudogene TRBV3-2) to TRBJ1-1; the D gene is possibly TRBD1 (5 bases). CDR3 length: 15 residues. The germline V and J ends were trimmed by 3 bases and 0 bases, with 11 bases remaining between them. CDR1 LGHDT and CDR2 YNNKEL come from the germline V gene (reference sequence). Here the CDR3 reads CASSHPTALNTEAFF. CDR3 sequence (DNA): TGTGCCAGCAGCCACCCGACAGCCTTGAACACTGAAGCTTTCTTT.